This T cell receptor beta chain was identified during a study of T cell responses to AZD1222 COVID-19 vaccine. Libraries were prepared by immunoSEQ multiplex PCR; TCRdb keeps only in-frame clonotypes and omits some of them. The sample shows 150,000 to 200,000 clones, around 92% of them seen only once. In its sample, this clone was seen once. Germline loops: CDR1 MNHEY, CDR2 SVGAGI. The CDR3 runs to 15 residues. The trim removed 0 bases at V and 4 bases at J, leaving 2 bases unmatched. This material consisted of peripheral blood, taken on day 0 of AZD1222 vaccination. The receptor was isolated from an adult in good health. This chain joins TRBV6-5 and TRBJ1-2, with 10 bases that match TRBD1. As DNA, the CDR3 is TGTGCCAGCAGTTACTCGAGGACAGGGGGCTATGGCTACACCTTC. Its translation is CASSYSRTGGYGYTF.